The rows below give T cell receptor beta chains drawn from one sample of a study of T-cell reconstitution after alpha-beta-depleted transplantation in children. TCRdb recomputed calls from the PCR reads with MiXCR, one row per CDR3 protein. The top ten hold over 3.5% of the sample, which has some 400,000 distinct CDR3 sequences, around 21% seen once. Sequences were derived from PBMCs from the stem cell graft donor, sampled from the stem cell graft. The receptors stem from a human donor who donated a stem cell graft to a child with acute myeloid leukemia. Both conserved end residues are part of each CDR3. The order of the fields is clone size, V gene, J gene, CDR3 protein. Size tells how often a clone was seen (once, few, many) or the class of an expanded clone, and some rows leave it out.

abundance: .; v_gene: TRBV5-1; j_gene: TRBJ2-1; CDR3aa: CASSLRMTIPDEQFF
abundance: .; v_gene: TRBV7-2; j_gene: TRBJ2-7; CDR3aa: CASSKTLSSYEQYF
abundance: few; v_gene: TRBV12-3/TRBV12-4; j_gene: TRBJ2-3; CDR3aa: CASSKLAGGSDTQYF
abundance: few; v_gene: TRBV20-1; j_gene: TRBJ2-1; CDR3aa: CSESGVSPNEQFF
abundance: few; v_gene: TRBV12-3/TRBV12-4; j_gene: TRBJ2-7; CDR3aa: CASRGTGGAYEQYF
abundance: many; v_gene: TRBV7-2; j_gene: TRBJ1-1; CDR3aa: CASSLWSNTEAFF
abundance: .; v_gene: TRBV28; j_gene: TRBJ2-1; CDR3aa: CASSPPGLAAQNEQFF
abundance: few; v_gene: TRBV4-1; j_gene: TRBJ2-7; CDR3aa: CASSQDWILAGVAYEQYF
abundance: few; v_gene: TRBV27; j_gene: TRBJ1-2; CDR3aa: CASSLKANYGYTF
abundance: few; v_gene: TRBV2; j_gene: TRBJ2-3; CDR3aa: CASSQRTSSTDTQYF
abundance: few; v_gene: TRBV27; j_gene: TRBJ2-7; CDR3aa: CASSFLTPRNSYEQYF
abundance: many; v_gene: TRBV12-3/TRBV12-4; j_gene: TRBJ2-1; CDR3aa: CASSSMRDYLIYNEQFF
abundance: .; v_gene: TRBV12-3/TRBV12-4; j_gene: TRBJ2-7; CDR3aa: CASSTRLGEQYF
abundance: .; v_gene: TRBV27; j_gene: TRBJ1-2; CDR3aa: CASSLLGTGPNYGYTF
abundance: .; v_gene: TRBV7-3; j_gene: TRBJ2-2; CDR3aa: CASSSRGTSVPGELFF
abundance: .; v_gene: TRBV28; j_gene: TRBJ1-2; CDR3aa: CASSGTGRDGYTF
abundance: .; v_gene: TRBV7-9; j_gene: TRBJ1-1; CDR3aa: CASSLDRTGLEAFF
abundance: few; v_gene: TRBV6-5; j_gene: TRBJ1-6; CDR3aa: CASSYRTQQGYNSPLHF
abundance: many; v_gene: TRBV12-3/TRBV12-4; j_gene: TRBJ2-5; CDR3aa: CASSLGGRAQETQYF
abundance: many; v_gene: TRBV27; j_gene: TRBJ2-1; CDR3aa: CASSLASVPYNEQFF
abundance: few; v_gene: TRBV12-3/TRBV12-4; j_gene: TRBJ1-5; CDR3aa: CASRLDGYSNQPQHF
abundance: once; v_gene: TRBV10-3; j_gene: TRBJ2-1; CDR3aa: CAISEDGTGGKNEQFF
abundance: many; v_gene: TRBV24-1; j_gene: TRBJ2-3; CDR3aa: CATSDPGYSGTDTQYF
abundance: few; v_gene: TRBV2; j_gene: TRBJ2-1; CDR3aa: CASSDDTSSYNEQFF
abundance: few; v_gene: TRBV5-1; j_gene: TRBJ2-1; CDR3aa: CASSLAAGMNEQFF
abundance: few; v_gene: TRBV27; j_gene: TRBJ2-7; CDR3aa: CASSWREGREQYF
abundance: .; v_gene: TRBV7-2; j_gene: TRBJ2-7; CDR3aa: CASSLGGQGVYEQYF
abundance: .; v_gene: TRBV10-3; j_gene: TRBJ2-1; CDR3aa: CAISAGGTGSTNEQFF
abundance: .; v_gene: TRBV28; j_gene: TRBJ2-7; CDR3aa: CASSLEEGSTYEQYF
abundance: many; v_gene: TRBV19; j_gene: TRBJ2-4; CDR3aa: CASSMSVASYIQYF
abundance: .; v_gene: TRBV5-1; j_gene: TRBJ2-7; CDR3aa: CASSWDRGSPYEQYF
abundance: .; v_gene: TRBV7-3; j_gene: TRBJ2-3; CDR3aa: CASSLAGLVTDTQYF
abundance: few; v_gene: TRBV20-1; j_gene: TRBJ2-5; CDR3aa: CSAGRGPEETQYF
abundance: few; v_gene: TRBV28; j_gene: TRBJ2-7; CDR3aa: CASTQLWTDVSYEQYF
abundance: few; v_gene: TRBV20-1; j_gene: TRBJ1-5; CDR3aa: CSAFDRDVQPQHF
abundance: many; v_gene: TRBV29-1; j_gene: TRBJ2-3; CDR3aa: CSVALRDGTDTQYF
abundance: .; v_gene: TRBV5-1; j_gene: TRBJ2-1; CDR3aa: CASHDVGLAGFRIF
abundance: few; v_gene: TRBV12-3/TRBV12-4; j_gene: TRBJ2-3; CDR3aa: CASSSRGDTQYF
abundance: many; v_gene: TRBV20-1; j_gene: TRBJ2-3; CDR3aa: CSASRGIAGDLLDTQYF
abundance: .; v_gene: TRBV5-6; j_gene: TRBJ2-7; CDR3aa: CASSVPGTSDSYEQYF
abundance: .; v_gene: TRBV7-2; j_gene: TRBJ2-3; CDR3aa: CASSLVRTSTDTQYF
abundance: .; v_gene: TRBV28; j_gene: TRBJ1-1; CDR3aa: CASSYPSGGFTEAFF
abundance: few; v_gene: TRBV27; j_gene: TRBJ2-3; CDR3aa: CASTRRVGTDTQYF
abundance: few; v_gene: TRBV4-1; j_gene: TRBJ1-1; CDR3aa: CASSQGAQGRVEAFF
abundance: few; v_gene: TRBV4-2; j_gene: TRBJ2-1; CDR3aa: CASSQPGGEQFF
abundance: .; v_gene: TRBV24-1; j_gene: TRBJ2-1; CDR3aa: CATSDTGLGSSSYNEQFF
abundance: many; v_gene: TRBV20-1; j_gene: TRBJ2-5; CDR3aa: CSARDNRLAGETQYF
abundance: .; v_gene: TRBV4-1; j_gene: TRBJ2-3; CDR3aa: CASSQDREVRATDTQYF
abundance: .; v_gene: TRBV11-1; j_gene: TRBJ1-1; CDR3aa: CASSNHDRGPNTEAFF
abundance: many; v_gene: TRBV29-1; j_gene: TRBJ2-7; CDR3aa: CSVERAYEQYF
abundance: .; v_gene: TRBV20-1; j_gene: TRBJ2-1; CDR3aa: CSAETGLADYNEQFF
abundance: .; v_gene: TRBV4-1; j_gene: TRBJ2-3; CDR3aa: CASSQDIPGRADTQYF
abundance: .; v_gene: TRBV24-1; j_gene: TRBJ1-1; CDR3aa: CATSDPGQPGEAFF
abundance: .; v_gene: TRBV7-3; j_gene: TRBJ2-2; CDR3aa: CASSPVKGQTGELFF
abundance: .; v_gene: TRBV12-3/TRBV12-4; j_gene: TRBJ1-2; CDR3aa: CASSLRAGVDGYTF
abundance: few; v_gene: TRBV12-3/TRBV12-4; j_gene: TRBJ2-7; CDR3aa: CASSSTGTGGSVEQYF